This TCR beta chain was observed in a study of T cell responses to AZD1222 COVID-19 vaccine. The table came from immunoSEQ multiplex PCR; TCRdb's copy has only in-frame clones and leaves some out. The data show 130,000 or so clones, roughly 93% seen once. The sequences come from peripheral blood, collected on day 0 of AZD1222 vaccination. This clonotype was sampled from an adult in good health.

CDR3 residues: CASSPGHSSGSRGLHNEQFF. DNA for the CDR3: TGTGCCAGCAGCCCTGGGCACTCTAGCGGGAGTCGAGGTTTGCACAATGAGCAGTTCTTC. This chain uses TRBV28 with TRBJ2-1; 10 bases are a match to TRBD2. This CDR3 is built from 20 residues. V was clipped by 6 bases and J by 5 bases; unmatched bases: 22. Germline-derived CDR1 and CDR2 are MDHEN and SYDVKM.